These 26 T cell receptor beta chains were sequenced from one sample in a study of early T cells in non-severe SARS-CoV-2 infection. From the 5' RACE reads, TCRdb called clonotypes with MiXCR, one entry per CDR3 protein. The table records roughly 32,000 distinct CDR3 sequences, 5% to 7% of them present only once. The sample comprised whole blood. The receptors here all came from an adult who was a healthcare worker with PCR-confirmed SARS-CoV-2 infection or an uninfected control (not recorded which).

The genes are TRBV5-4 and TRBJ2-3; 8 bases fit TRBD1. The CDR3 is 16 residues long. The germline CDR1 and CDR2 sequences are SGHNT and YYREEE (reference sequence). The V gene end was trimmed by 3 bases and the J gene end by 2 bases; junction bases not matched to a gene: 8. CDR3 bases: TGTGCCAGCAGCTCCAAGAGGGGACAGGACACAGATACGCAGTATTTT. Translated, it gives CASSSKRGQDTDTQYF.

The sample holds many counts of this clonotype. The chain couples TRBV5-6 to TRBJ1-2; D gene uncertain. Germline CDR1 SGHDT, CDR2 YYEEEE. The CDR3 contains 18 residues. V lost 1 base, J lost 4 bases, and 23 bases lay in between. CDR3 sequence: CASSLKRKMPKISYGYTF. The CDR3 DNA reads TGTGCCAGCAGCTTGAAGCGGAAAATGCCTAAAATCAGCTATGGCTACACCTTC.

This clonotype was counted ten times or more. V and J are TRBV20-1 and TRBJ2-7, with 10 bases aligning to TRBD2. The junction had 10 bases not matched to a gene; V was cut back by 5 bases and J by 3 bases. The CDR3 extends over 15 amino acids. The germline V gene encodes CDR1 DFQATT and CDR2 SNEGSKA (reference sequence). CDR3 loop: CSARESGGGFYEQYF. CDR3 in DNA: TGCAGTGCTCGGGAGAGCGGGGGGGGTTTCTACGAGCAGTACTTC.

This clonotype was seen many times. The genes are TRBV27 and TRBJ2-7; TRBD1 or TRBD2 may be the D gene (6 bases each). Trimming removed 7 bases from V and 3 bases from J, with 16 bases in between. This CDR3 has 14 residues. In germline, CDR1 is MNHEY, CDR2 SMNVEV (reference sequence). The CDR3 coding sequence is TGTGCCAGCAATCCGCAGGGGAGGTTCTACGAGCAGTACTTC. Amino acid sequence: CASNPQGRFYEQYF.

V is TRBV14 and J is TRBJ2-2; D is unresolved. CDR3 length: 18 amino acids. CDR1 is SGHDN, CDR2 FVKESK, per germline. The ends were cut back, 2 bases at V and 4 bases at J, with 20 bases in the middle. CDR3 protein: CASSQPTSAEQFTGELFF. Here the CDR3 DNA reads TGTGCCAGCAGCCAACCCACCTCGGCAGAGCAGTTCACCGGGGAGCTGTTTTTT.

The chain couples TRBV9 to TRBJ2-7; 7 bases are shared with TRBD1. The CDR3 loop spans 14 amino acids. The germline gives CDR1 SGDLS, CDR2 YYNGEE. Trimming at V came to 3 bases and at J to 0 bases, leaving 3 bases not matched to a gene. The CDR3 sequence: CASSARDSSYEQYF. The CDR3, as DNA: TGTGCCAGCAGCGCCCGGGACAGCTCCTACGAGCAGTACTTC.

This clonotype was seen a handful of times. The rearrangement joins TRBV18 to TRBJ2-3; 8 bases are shared with TRBD2. Trimming cost V 5 bases and J 4 bases; bases outside gene matches: 20. Germline loops: CDR1 KGHSH, CDR2 LQKENI. The CDR3 consists of 19 residues. The CDR3 is CASSTNYQTGSGGADTQYF. CDR3 nucleotides: TGTGCCAGCTCAACTAACTACCAGACTGGGAGCGGGGGTGCAGATACGCAGTATTTT.

This clonotype was detected a few times. This chain joins TRBV20-1 and TRBJ2-6; TRBD1 agrees at 8 bases. CDR1 and CDR2 (germline): DFQATT, SNEGSKA (reference sequence). The CDR3 spans 18 residues. V gave up 5 bases and J gave up 0 bases; unmatched junction bases: 12. The CDR3 protein is CSADPTGQARSGANVLTF. The CDR3 region has the DNA TGCAGTGCTGATCCAACGGGACAGGCCCGCTCTGGGGCCAACGTCCTGACTTTC.

This clonotype was observed at least ten times. The chain joins TRBV7-6 to TRBJ1-2; possibly TRBD1 for D (5 bases). Trimming left V 4 bases short and J 4 bases short, with 10 bases between. The germline V gene has CDR1 SGHVS and CDR2 FNYEAQ. The CDR3 has 13 amino acids. The CDR3 reads CASSSGPSYGYTF. DNA for the CDR3: TGTGCCAGCAGCTCGGGACCTTCCTATGGCTACACCTTC.

The genes are TRBV28 and TRBJ1-1; no reliable D call. Germline lookup yields CDR1 MDHEN and CDR2 SYDVKM. Trimming cost V 7 bases and J 8 bases, with 17 bases left between them. The CDR3 length is 13 residues. The CDR3 DNA reads TGTGCCAGCACCTTAGGAACAGTAAAAGAAGCTTTCTTT. It is translated as CASTLGTVKEAFF.

This clonotype occurred a few times. The CDR3 protein is CASSPGQRKAKNIQYF. The CDR3 nucleotides are TGTGCCAGCAGTCCGGGACAGCGTAAAGCCAAAAACATTCAGTACTTC. J is TRBJ2-4 and V is TRBV28; TRBD1 aligns across 7 bases. This CDR3 has 16 amino acids. Germline assignment: CDR1 MDHEN and CDR2 SYDVKM. The ends lost 5 bases at V and 0 bases at J; junction bases unmatched: 7.

This clonotype was recorded many times. Because the CDR3's place on the DNA is in doubt, the DNA is left out and the CDR3 is given as listed by TCRdb. The V and J genes are TRBV11-2 and TRBJ2-1; the table gives TRBD1 as D, unverified against the DNA. Germline values: CDR1 SGHAT, CDR2 FQNNGV. A total of 16 residues make up the CDR3, ends included. The CDR3 sequence: CASSFGPGGSYNEQFF.

This clonotype occurred a few times. The chain employs TRBV2 and TRBJ1-1; no definite D call. This CDR3 has 14 amino acids. The ends were cut back, 4 bases at V and 5 bases at J, with 14 bases in the middle. Germline CDR1 SNHLY, CDR2 FYNNEI. CDR3 bases: TGTGCCAGCAGTGGGGAGGGCCTGGGAACTGAAGCTTTCTTT. It is translated as CASSGEGLGTEAFF. The variable domain in full, completed from reference TRBV2 and TRBJ1-1, reads EPEVTQTPSHQVTQMGQEVILRCVPISNHLYFYWYRQILGQKVEFLVSFYNNEISEKSEIFDDQFSVERPDGSNFTLKIRSTKLEDSAMYFCASSGEGLGTEAFFGQGTRLTVV.

This clonotype has ten or more counts. The V gene is TRBV30, the J gene TRBJ1-1; 9 nucleotides line up with TRBD1. The CDR3 totals 14 residues. V gave up 3 bases and J gave up 1 base; unmatched junction bases: 3. Germline CDR1 is GTSNPN and CDR2 is SVGIG (reference sequence). Written as DNA, the CDR3 is TGTGCCTGGAGCCCGGGACAGGGGAACACTGAAGCTTTCTTT. Amino acid sequence: CAWSPGQGNTEAFF.

This clonotype has at least ten counts. The V call is TRBV7-3, the J call TRBJ2-2, with 8 bases lining up with TRBD2. Trimming took 0 bases from V and 3 from J; bases not matched to a gene: 3. CDR3 length: 16 residues. Germline V gene lookup returns CDR1 SGHTA and CDR2 FQGTGA. The DNA of the CDR3 is TGTGCCAGCAGCTTAACCGGGGGGGCATACACCGGGGAGCTGTTTTTT. Its protein product is CASSLTGGAYTGELFF.

This clonotype was counted at least ten times. The V call is TRBV6-2 or TRBV6-3, the J call TRBJ2-7, with 8 bases matching TRBD2. Germline V gives CDR1 MNHEY, CDR2 SVGEGT. V lost 10 bases to trimming and J lost 6 bases; unmatched junction nucleotides: 20. The CDR3 has 16 residues. In DNA form, the CDR3 reads TGTGCCACCACCACGTGGGTGCGGGGGGCCGGCGGCGAGCAGTACTTC. Translating it yields CATTTWVRGAGGEQYF.

In this sample, this clonotype turned up many times. The rearrangement joins TRBV6-6 to TRBJ1-6; maybe TRBD1 (6 bases). This CDR3 contains 16 residues. V dropped 8 bases and J dropped 0 bases, with 14 bases sitting between them. Germline-derived CDR1 and CDR2 are MNHNY and SVGAGI (reference sequence). DNA for the CDR3: TGTGCCAGCCGAGGGGGGCAGAGCTCCTATAATTCACCCCTCCACTTT. Its protein product is CASRGGQSSYNSPLHF.

The chain is built from TRBV12-3 or TRBV12-4 and TRBJ1-6, with D hard to call. V was trimmed by 1 base and J by 9 bases, leaving 4 bases between them. The CDR3 contains 12 residues. The CDR3 sequence: CASSLEGSPLHF. CDR3 sequence (DNA): TGTGCCAGCAGTTTAGAGGGTTCACCCCTCCACTTT.

This clonotype turned up a few times. This could be a read error, since a much larger clone is one nucleotide away. CDR3 protein: CASGPLGGGEETQYF. In DNA form, the CDR3 reads TGTGCCAGCGGCCCACTTGGGGGTGGTGAAGAGACCCAGTACTTC. This chain uses TRBV9 with TRBJ2-5; the D gene could be TRBD1 or TRBD2 (5 bases each). In germline, CDR1 is SGDLS, CDR2 YYNGEE. Between the trimmed V and J ends, which lost 7 bases and 3 bases, there was a span of 19 bases. This CDR3 region has 15 residues.

This clonotype was detected many times. V and J are TRBV12-3 or TRBV12-4 and TRBJ1-5, with D perhaps matching TRBD1 (5 bases). V was pared by 5 bases and J by 4 bases, with 9 bases between. The CDR3 is 13 residues long. CDR3 nucleotide sequence: TGTGCCAGCAGTAGCAGGACAAATCAGCCCCAGCATTTT. Its translation: CASSSRTNQPQHF.

As to this clonotype: A read error may produce the germline difference seen at one junction end. The rearrangement uses TRBV15 and TRBJ1-5, with D uncertain. The CDR3 has 13 amino acids. The germline V gene encodes CDR1 LNHNV and CDR2 YYDKDF (reference sequence). CDR3 residues: CATSPDVNRPQHF. The CDR3 DNA follows: TGTGCCACCAGCCCTGATGTTAATCGGCCCCAGCATTTT.

This clonotype was detected ten times or more. The rearrangement joins TRBV6-6 to TRBJ1-1; D not certain. The germline gives CDR1 MNHNY, CDR2 SVGAGI (reference sequence). Trimming cost V 4 bases and J 5 bases, with 17 bases left between them. The CDR3 contains 15 residues. The CDR3 sequence is CASSSSDLPRTEAFF. The CDR3 nucleotides read TGTGCCAGCAGTTCTTCAGATCTACCCAGAACTGAAGCTTTCTTT.

This clonotype was seen many times. The gene calls are TRBV21-1 and TRBJ2-7; the DNA was not compared with TRBD1, the D call given in the table. TRBV21-1 represents a pseudogene. This CDR3 is 15 amino acids long. The CDR3 loop is CASSKGGQGFDEQYF. DNA for the CDR3: TGTGCCAGCAGCAAAGGGGGACAGGGGTTTGACGAGCAGTACTTC.

This sequence joins TRBV7-2 and TRBJ2-3; unclear D gene. The V end was cut by 6 bases, the J end by 1 base, with 11 bases between. Per the germline V gene, CDR1 is SGHTA and CDR2 is FQGNSA. The CDR3 is 14 amino acids. In nucleotides, the CDR3 is TGTGCCAGCAGTCGCGATTCTGGCACAGATACGCAGTATTTT. Amino acids: CASSRDSGTDTQYF.

The genes are TRBV30 and TRBJ2-7, with TRBD1 matching over 9 bases. The CDR3 is 12 residues long. The V segment lost 4 bases and the J segment 4 bases; nucleotides outside the gene matches: 2. Looked up from germline, CDR1 is GTSNPN and CDR2 is SVGIG (reference sequence). In DNA form, the CDR3 reads TGTGCCTGGAACAGGGGGCTTTACGAGCAGTACTTC. Amino acids: CAWNRGLYEQYF.

The chain recombines TRBV5-1 with TRBJ1-2, with 9 bases fitting TRBD1. Germline V gives CDR1 SGHRS, CDR2 YFSETQ. The CDR3 sequence is 14 residues long. The junction had 4 bases not matched to a gene; V was cut back by 0 bases and J by 7 bases. The CDR3: CASSLVGQGGGYTF. CDR3 DNA sequence: TGCGCCAGCAGCTTGGTGGGACAGGGAGGTGGCTACACCTTC.